Following are 3 T cell receptor beta chains from one sample sequenced in a study of tumor-infiltrating lymphocytes in primary liver carcinoma. Researchers generated TCR beta cDNA from roughly 510 ng of total RNA, relying on a constant-region primer. Modified slightly, ARM-PCR produced TCR beta libraries over three nested multiplex PCR rounds. The first two PCR rounds used TRBV1-TRBV30 primers with a Cbeta primer, around 10 cycles each. TCRdb recomputed calls from the multiplex PCR reads with MiXCR, one row per CDR3 protein. Of under 200,000 distinct CDR3 sequences detected, less than 75% appear once; the ten largest clones hold 6% to 8.5%. Out of unsorted whole blood came the blood RNA, and germline DNA was extracted as well. The sample consisted of peripheral blood. Every receptor here comes from a woman aged 60-70 years with primary liver carcinoma and hepatitis B virus infection.

The rearrangement uses TRBV30 and TRBJ2-1; either TRBD1 or TRBD2 may supply D (5 bases each). The CDR3 sequence is 12 residues long. Trimming took off 1 base at V and 14 bases at J, with 15 bases between the two ends. Germline CDR1 reads GTSNPN; CDR2 reads SVGIG (reference sequence). CDR3 nucleotides: TGTGCCTGGAGTGGTAGAGGGGCCAGGGAGTTCTTC. Translated, it gives CAWSGRGAREFF.

With respect to this clonotype: A read error may account for a junction end that differs from germline. The chain has TRBV11-2 and TRBJ2-1; D is unclear. The CDR3 covers 13 residues. Germline CDR1 SGHAT, CDR2 FQNNGV. The CDR3 DNA reads TGTGTCAGCAGCTTAAGGCAGTACAATGAGCTGTTCTTC. This codes for CVSSLRQYNELFF. Full variable domain (outside the CDR3, taken from reference TRBV11-2 and TRBJ2-1): EAGVAQSPRYKIIEKRQSVAFWCNPISGHATLYWYQQILGQGPKLLIQFQNNGVVDDSQLPKDRFSAERLKGVDSTLKIQPAKLEDSAVYLCVSSLRQYNELFFGPGTRLTVL.

The chain uses TRBV21-1 and TRBJ1-3; the table's D call TRBD1 went unverified against the DNA. TRBV21-1 is classified as a pseudogene. The CDR3 extends over 18 amino acids. CDR3 loop: CASSNTGQGASIGNTIYF. CDR3 bases: TGTGCCAGCAGCAACACGGGACAGGGGGCATCAATAGGAAACACCATATATTTT.